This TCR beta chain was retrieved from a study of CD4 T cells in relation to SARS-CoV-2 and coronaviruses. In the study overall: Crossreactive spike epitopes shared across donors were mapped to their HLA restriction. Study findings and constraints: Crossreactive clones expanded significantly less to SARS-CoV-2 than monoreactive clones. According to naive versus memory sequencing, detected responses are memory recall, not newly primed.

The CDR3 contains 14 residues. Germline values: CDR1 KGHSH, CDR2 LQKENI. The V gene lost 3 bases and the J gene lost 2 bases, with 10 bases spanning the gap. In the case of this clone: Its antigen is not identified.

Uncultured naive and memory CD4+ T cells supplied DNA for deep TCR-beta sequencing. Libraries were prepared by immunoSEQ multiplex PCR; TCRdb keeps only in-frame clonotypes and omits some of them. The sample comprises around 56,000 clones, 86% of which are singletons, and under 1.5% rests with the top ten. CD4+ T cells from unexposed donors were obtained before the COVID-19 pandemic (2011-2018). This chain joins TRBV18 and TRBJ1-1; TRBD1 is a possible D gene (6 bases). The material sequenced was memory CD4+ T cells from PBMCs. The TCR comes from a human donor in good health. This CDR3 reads CASSPGTSNTEAFF. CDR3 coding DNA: TGTGCCAGCTCACCCGGGACATCCAACACTGAAGCTTTCTTT. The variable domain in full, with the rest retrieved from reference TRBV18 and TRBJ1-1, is NAGVMQNPRHLVRRRGQEARLRCSPMKGHSHVYWYRQLPEEGLKFMVYLQKENIIDESGMPKERFSAEFPKEGPSILRIQQVVRGDSAAYFCASSPGTSNTEAFFGQGTRLTVV.